This T cell receptor (beta chain) was observed in a study of monozygotic twins with inflammatory bowel disease. The CDR3 length is 19 residues. CDR1 is SGHTA and CDR2 is FQGTGA in the germline V gene. TCRdb reanalyzed the 5' RACE reads, giving one entry per CDR3 protein sequence and no DNA. This table holds roughly 320,000 distinct CDR3 sequences. The sequence was collected from a human donor with ulcerative colitis or Crohn's disease, or a healthy co-twin of an affected twin (not recorded which). The sample consisted of blood. The J gene is TRBJ2-3, the V gene TRBV7-3; TCRdb calls TRBD1, which cannot be checked without DNA. CDR3: CASSLRPPGPTLYSDTQYF.